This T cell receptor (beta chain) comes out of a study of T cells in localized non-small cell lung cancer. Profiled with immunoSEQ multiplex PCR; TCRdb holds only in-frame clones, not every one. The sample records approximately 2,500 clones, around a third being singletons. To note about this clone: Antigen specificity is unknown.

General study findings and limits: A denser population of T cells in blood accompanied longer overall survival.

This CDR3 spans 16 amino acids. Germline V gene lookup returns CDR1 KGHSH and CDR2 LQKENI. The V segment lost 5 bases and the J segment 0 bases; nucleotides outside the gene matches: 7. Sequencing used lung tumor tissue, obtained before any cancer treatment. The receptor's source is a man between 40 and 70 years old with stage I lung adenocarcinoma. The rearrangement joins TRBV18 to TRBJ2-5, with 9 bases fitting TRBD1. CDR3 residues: CASSSVQGAYQETQYF. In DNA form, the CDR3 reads TGTGCCAGCTCATCCGTACAGGGGGCTTACCAAGAGACCCAGTACTTC.